These 17 T cell receptor beta chains were all obtained from the same sample, sequenced in a study of T cell responses to AZD1222 COVID-19 vaccine. Data came from immunoSEQ multiplex PCR; TCRdb stores just in-frame clones and leaves some out. The sample records some 110,000 clones, about 94% being singletons. Sequenced here: peripheral blood, sampled on day 0 of AZD1222 vaccination. The receptors come from an adult in good health.

The table lists this clone with a count of one. This chain links TRBV12-3 or TRBV12-4 with TRBJ2-7; D unresolved. V dropped 0 bases and J dropped 2 bases, with 5 bases sitting between them. The CDR3 consists of 13 residues. The CDR3 is CASSLAETYEQYF. The CDR3 coding sequence is TGTGCCAGCAGTTTAGCGGAGACCTACGAGCAGTACTTC.

The genes are TRBV6-2 or TRBV6-3 and TRBJ1-5; D not certain. Germline V gene sequence: CDR1 MNHEY, CDR2 SVGEGT. The CDR3 spans 14 residues. V lost 2 bases, J lost 7 bases, and 12 bases lay in between. The CDR3 sequence: CASSYGRVNQPQHF. DNA of the CDR3: TGTGCCAGCAGTTACGGACGAGTTAACCAGCCCCAGCATTTT.

This clone was detected only once. The V and J genes are TRBV7-9 and TRBJ2-3, with 7 nucleotides matching TRBD1. The CDR3 is made up of 16 amino acids. Losses at the gene ends were 5 bases for V and 2 bases for J; bases not matched to a gene: 10. Germline CDR1 SEHNR, CDR2 FQNEAQ (reference sequence). The DNA for the CDR3 is TGTGCCAGCAGCCACCGGGGACAGCGAAACACAGATACGCAGTATTTT. Protein: CASSHRGQRNTDTQYF.

The chain carries TRBV7-9 and TRBJ2-4; D perhaps matches TRBD1 (6 bases). The CDR3 is made up of 15 amino acids. Trimming stripped 5 bases from V and 4 bases from J, with 15 bases between. CDR1 is SEHNR and CDR2 is FQNEAQ in the germline V gene (reference sequence). CDR3 in amino acids: CASSPGTNLKNIQYF. In nucleotides, the CDR3 is TGTGCCAGCAGCCCCGGGACAAACCTTAAAAACATTCAGTACTTC.

The chain is built from TRBV7-2 and TRBJ2-3; unclear D gene. CDR3 size: 13 residues. The V and J ends lost 3 bases and 2 bases respectively, with 6 bases between them. Germline loops: CDR1 SGHTA, CDR2 FQGNSA. DNA for the CDR3: TGTGCCAGCAGCTTGGATTTCACAGATACGCAGTATTTT. Its translation is CASSLDFTDTQYF.

The chain combines TRBV9 with TRBJ1-6; a weak D match, TRBD1 (5 bases). The ends were cut back, 4 bases at V and 10 bases at J, with 12 bases in the middle. Germline V lookup: CDR1 SGDLS, CDR2 YYNGEE. The CDR3 runs to 13 residues. The CDR3 bases are TGTGCCAGCAGCACCTCCGGGGACTCACCCCTCCACTTT. Its protein is CASSTSGDSPLHF.

The chain couples TRBV6-5 to TRBJ2-3; D might be TRBD2 (6 bases). The ends were cut back, 0 bases at V and 0 bases at J, with 10 bases in the middle. Germline CDR1 is MNHEY and CDR2 is SVGAGI. There are 16 residues in the CDR3. DNA of the CDR3: TGTGCCAGCAGTTACTCCGGCGGGGCCAGCACAGATACGCAGTATTTT. Translating it yields CASSYSGGASTDTQYF.

CDR3 loop: CASSEKRGAYGYTF. The DNA of the CDR3 is TGTGCCAGCAGTGAGAAAAGGGGAGCCTATGGCTACACCTTC. The genes are TRBV6-1 and TRBJ1-2, with a possible D match to TRBD1 (5 bases). The length of the CDR3 is 14 residues. V gave up 3 bases and J gave up 4 bases, with 12 bases separating them. Germline-derived CDR1 and CDR2 are MNHNS and SASEGT.

This chain joins TRBV13 and TRBJ2-6; D is possibly TRBD2 (5 bases). Between the trimmed V and J ends, which lost 0 bases and 3 bases, there was a span of 12 bases. This CDR3 region has 17 residues. Germline V CDR1 and CDR2: PRHDT, FYEKMQ (reference sequence). The CDR3 protein is CASSLGYGVGGANVLTF. The CDR3 DNA reads as TGTGCCAGCAGCTTAGGATACGGGGTAGGTGGGGCCAACGTCCTGACTTTC.

V is TRBV11-2 and J is TRBJ1-2; D possibly corresponds to TRBD1 (5 bases). Germline V gene sequence: CDR1 SGHAT, CDR2 FQNNGV. Deletions cut 5 bases from V and 7 bases from J, with 11 bases between. This CDR3 has 12 amino acids. The CDR3 DNA follows: TGTGCCAGCAGCCTCCAGGGCGGTGGCTACACCTTC. Translated, it gives CASSLQGGGYTF.

The J gene is TRBJ1-2, the V gene TRBV19, with a weak D call TRBD1 (6 bases). Per germline, CDR1 LNHDA and CDR2 SQIVND (reference sequence). Trimming took off 6 bases at V and 3 bases at J, with 17 bases between the two ends. This CDR3 contains 15 residues. This CDR3 reads CASSLSRGAHYGYTF. Here the CDR3 DNA reads TGTGCCAGTAGCCTATCCAGGGGAGCCCACTATGGCTACACCTTC.

V is TRBV5-1 and J is TRBJ2-3; D is unclear. The germline gives CDR1 SGHRS, CDR2 YFSETQ. This CDR3 spans 16 amino acids. Trimming cost V 2 bases and J 0 bases, with 13 bases left between them. CDR3 DNA sequence: TGCGCCAGCAGCTTCGGTCAGAGTCGGAGCACAGATACGCAGTATTTT. Translation: CASSFGQSRSTDTQYF. Full variable domain (missing parts from reference TRBV5-1 and TRBJ2-3): KAGVTQTPRYLIKTRGQQVTLSCSPISGHRSVSWYQQTPGQGLQFLFEYFSETQRNKGNFPGRFSGRQFSNSRSEMNVSTLELGDSALYLCASSFGQSRSTDTQYFGPGTRLTVL.

Remarks on this clone: The germline gene is not matched at one end of the junction; a read error may be the cause. The CDR3 sequence: CASSRTPQGWGETQYF. DNA for the CDR3: TGTGCTAGCAGCAGGACACCTCAGGGATGGGGAGAGACCCAGTACTTC. V gene TRBV7-7 combines with J gene TRBJ2-5, with a possible D match to TRBD1 (5 bases). Germline V gives CDR1 SSHAT, CDR2 FNYEAQ (reference sequence). The CDR3 length is 16 residues.

V and J are TRBV6-1 and TRBJ1-6; weak D call: TRBD1 (5 bases). The V gene's germline CDR1 is MNHNS and CDR2 SASEGT. The CDR3 has 13 amino acids. The V end was cut by 3 bases, the J end by 8 bases, with 8 bases between. The CDR3 reads CASSDQTDSPLHF. The CDR3 region has the DNA TGTGCCAGCAGTGATCAGACAGATTCACCCCTCCACTTT.

The chain combines TRBV2 with TRBJ2-7; the D gene is possibly TRBD1 (6 bases). This CDR3 has 15 residues. Trimming left V 2 bases short and J 3 bases short, with 14 bases between. CDR1 and CDR2 from the germline V gene are SNHLY and FYNNEI. The CDR3 spells CASSENSADSYEQYF. The DNA for the CDR3 is TGTGCCAGCAGTGAAAACTCCGCGGACAGCTACGAGCAGTACTTC. Variable domain in full (rest from reference TRBV2 and TRBJ2-7): EPEVTQTPSHQVTQMGQEVILRCVPISNHLYFYWYRQILGQKVEFLVSFYNNEISEKSEIFDDQFSVERPDGSNFTLKIRSTKLEDSAMYFCASSENSADSYEQYFGPGTRLTVT.

The chain is built from TRBV6-6 and TRBJ2-5, with TRBD2 matching 7 bases. The CDR3 spans 14 residues. Germline CDR1 and CDR2: MNHNY and SVGAGI (reference sequence). With V trimmed by 6 bases and J by 2 bases, 6 bases remained unmatched. The CDR3 sequence is CASRPSGGQETQYF. In DNA form, the CDR3 reads TGTGCCAGCAGACCCTCCGGGGGGCAAGAGACCCAGTACTTC.

This clone is a singleton in its sample. The chain is built from TRBV7-2 and TRBJ2-7; D is undetermined. This CDR3 region has 16 residues. V was trimmed by 4 bases and J by 7 bases, leaving 23 bases between them. Germline assignment: CDR1 SGHTA and CDR2 FQGNSA. The CDR3 nucleotides read TGTGCCAGCAGCTCTTTGACCCAGATAACCCTACGAGAGCAGTACTTC. Translated: CASSSLTQITLREQYF. Full variable domain (missing parts from reference TRBV7-2 and TRBJ2-7): GAGVSQSPSNKVTEKGKDVELRCDPISGHTALYWYRQSLGQGLEFLIYFQGNSAPDKSGLPSDRFSAERTGGSVSTLTIQRTQQEDSAVYLCASSSLTQITLREQYFGPGTRLTVT.